These 7 T cell receptor beta chains were sequenced from one sample in a study of identical twins. Using its own MiXCR run on the 5' RACE reads, TCRdb lists one record per CDR3 protein. The sample carries about 250,000 distinct CDR3 sequences, around 15% recorded once. Sequencing was done on a sample of memory (CD45RO+) T cells sorted from blood. The origin of the receptors is a woman younger than 30 in good health.

At least ten counts were recorded for this clonotype. The chain combines TRBV12-3 or TRBV12-4 with TRBJ1-2; D not resolved. This CDR3 has 14 residues. V gave up 3 bases and J gave up 2 bases, with 10 bases separating them. DNA of the CDR3: TGTGCCAGCAGTTTCCAGGCCCCGAACTATGGCTACACCTTC. Protein product: CASSFQAPNYGYTF.

This clonotype was detected many times. J is TRBJ2-7 and V is TRBV12-3 or TRBV12-4, with 9 bases lining up with TRBD2. With V trimmed by 6 bases and J by 4 bases, 7 bases remained unmatched. The CDR3 has 14 residues. CDR3 nucleotides: TGTGCCAGCAGGTCGACTAGCGGACAGTACGAGCAGTACTTC. It encodes CASRSTSGQYEQYF.

The table lists this clonotype with a few counts. V is TRBV7-8 and J is TRBJ1-1; D is uncertain. Trimming took off 2 bases at V and 4 bases at J, with 11 bases between the two ends. The germline V gene has CDR1 SGHVS and CDR2 FQNEAQ. The CDR3 covers 14 residues. The CDR3 DNA sequence: TGTGCCAGCAGCTTAACGTCGGCGAGCACTGAAGCTTTCTTT. Translating it yields CASSLTSASTEAFF.

The chain recombines TRBV4-1 with TRBJ2-7, with a weak D call TRBD1 (5 bases). Germline CDR1 MGHRA, CDR2 YSYEKL. Trimming removed 1 base at V and 5 bases at J, with 9 bases between. CDR3 length equals 13 residues. The CDR3 is CASSQGTPNEQYF. CDR3 coding DNA: TGCGCCAGCAGCCAAGGGACACCTAACGAGCAGTACTTC.

This clonotype was seen ten or more times. The V gene is TRBV6-1, the J gene TRBJ2-1; the match to TRBD2 covers 8 bases. CDR1 is MNHNS, CDR2 SASEGT, per germline. This CDR3 is built from 16 residues. J lost 4 bases, V lost 5 bases, and 10 bases had no gene match. The CDR3 DNA reads TGTGCCAGCAGTCCCCCCGGAGCGGGGGAATACAATGAGCAGTTCTTC. Translation: CASSPPGAGEYNEQFF.

V gene TRBV19 combines with J gene TRBJ1-1; D remains ambiguous. V was clipped by 3 bases and J by 4 bases, with 12 bases between them. CDR3 size: 14 residues. Germline CDR1 reads LNHDA; CDR2 reads SQIVND (reference sequence). This CDR3 reads CASSITGIGTEAFF. For the CDR3, the DNA is TGTGCCAGTAGTATTACCGGGATTGGCACTGAAGCTTTCTTT.

This clonotype came up a few times. The chain has TRBV7-9 and TRBJ2-7; tentatively, D is TRBD1 (5 bases). This CDR3 comprises 13 residues. The germline gives CDR1 SEHNR, CDR2 FQNEAQ (reference sequence). The V and J ends lost 4 bases and 5 bases respectively, with 12 bases between them. CDR3 amino acids: CASSSFSGNEQYF. The DNA of the CDR3 is TGTGCCAGCAGCTCCTTTTCAGGGAACGAGCAGTACTTC. The full variable domain, completed using reference TRBV7-9 and TRBJ2-7, is DTGVSQNPRHKITKRGQNVTFRCDPISEHNRLYWYRQTLGQGPEFLTYFQNEAQLEKSRLLSDRFSAERPKGSFSTLEIQRTEQGDSAMYLCASSSFSGNEQYFGPGTRLTVT.